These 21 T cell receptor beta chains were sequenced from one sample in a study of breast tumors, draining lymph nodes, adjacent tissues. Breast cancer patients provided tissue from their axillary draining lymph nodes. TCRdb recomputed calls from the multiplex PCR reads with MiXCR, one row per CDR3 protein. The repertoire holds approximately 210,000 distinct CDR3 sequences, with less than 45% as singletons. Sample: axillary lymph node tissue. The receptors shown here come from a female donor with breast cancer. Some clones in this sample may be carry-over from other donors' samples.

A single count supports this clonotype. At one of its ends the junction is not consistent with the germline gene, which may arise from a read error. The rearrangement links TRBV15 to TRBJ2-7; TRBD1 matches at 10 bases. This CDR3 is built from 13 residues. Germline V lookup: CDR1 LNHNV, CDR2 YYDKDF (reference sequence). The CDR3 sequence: CATRQGATNEQYF. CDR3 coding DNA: TGTGCAACCAGACAGGGGGCTACGAACGAGCAGTACTTC.

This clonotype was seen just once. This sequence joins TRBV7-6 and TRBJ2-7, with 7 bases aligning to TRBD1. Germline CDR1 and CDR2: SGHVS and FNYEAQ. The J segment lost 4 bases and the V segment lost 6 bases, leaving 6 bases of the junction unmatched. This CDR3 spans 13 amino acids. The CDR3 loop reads CASSLTGPYEQYF. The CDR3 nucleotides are TGTGCCAGCAGTCTGACAGGGCCGTACGAGCAGTACTTC.

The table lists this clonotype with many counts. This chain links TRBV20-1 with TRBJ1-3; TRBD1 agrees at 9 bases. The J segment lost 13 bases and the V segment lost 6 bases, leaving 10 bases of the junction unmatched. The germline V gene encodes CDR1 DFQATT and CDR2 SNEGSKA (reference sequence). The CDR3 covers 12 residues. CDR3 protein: CSAPAGQGTIYF. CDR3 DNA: TGCAGTGCCCCCGCCGGACAGGGGACGATATATTTT.

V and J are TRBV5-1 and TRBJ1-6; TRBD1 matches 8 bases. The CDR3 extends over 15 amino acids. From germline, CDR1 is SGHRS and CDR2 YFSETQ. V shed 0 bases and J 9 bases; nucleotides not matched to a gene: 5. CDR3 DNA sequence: TGCGCCAGCAGCTTGGATTCAGGGGGCGGTTCACCCCTCCACTTT. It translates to CASSLDSGGGSPLHF.

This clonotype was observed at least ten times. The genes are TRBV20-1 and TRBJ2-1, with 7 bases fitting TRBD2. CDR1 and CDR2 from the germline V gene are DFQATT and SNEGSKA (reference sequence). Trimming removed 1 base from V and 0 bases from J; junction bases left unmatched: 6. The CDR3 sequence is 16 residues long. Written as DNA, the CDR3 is TGCAGTGCTAGAGGTAGCGGGCCTAACTCCTACAATGAGCAGTTCTTC. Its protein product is CSARGSGPNSYNEQFF.

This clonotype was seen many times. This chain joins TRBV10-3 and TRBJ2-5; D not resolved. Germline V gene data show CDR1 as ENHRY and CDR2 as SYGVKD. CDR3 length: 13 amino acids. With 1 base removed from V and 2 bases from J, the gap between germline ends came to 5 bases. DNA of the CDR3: TGTGCCATCAGTGAGTATAGGCAAGAGACCCAGTACTTC. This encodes CAISEYRQETQYF.

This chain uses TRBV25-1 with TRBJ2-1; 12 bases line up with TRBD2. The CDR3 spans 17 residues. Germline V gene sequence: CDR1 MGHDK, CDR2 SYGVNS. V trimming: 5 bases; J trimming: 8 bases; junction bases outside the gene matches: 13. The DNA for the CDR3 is TGTGCCAGCAGTCAACCGAAAACTAGCGGGAGGATTGATGAGCAGTTCTTC. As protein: CASSQPKTSGRIDEQFF.

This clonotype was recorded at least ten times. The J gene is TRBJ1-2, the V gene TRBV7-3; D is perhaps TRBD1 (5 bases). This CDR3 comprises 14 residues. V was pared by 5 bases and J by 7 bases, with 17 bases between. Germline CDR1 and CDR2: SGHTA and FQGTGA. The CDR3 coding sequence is TGTGCCAGCAGCCCTACTGGGGGGAATACTGGCTACACCTTC. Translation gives CASSPTGGNTGYTF.

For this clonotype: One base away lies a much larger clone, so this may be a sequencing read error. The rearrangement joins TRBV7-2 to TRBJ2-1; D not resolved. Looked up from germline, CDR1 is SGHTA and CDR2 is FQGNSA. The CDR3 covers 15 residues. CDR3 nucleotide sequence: TGTGCCAGCAGCTTCCCCTCGACGGCCTACAATGAGCAGCTCTTC. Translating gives CASSFPSTAYNEQLF.

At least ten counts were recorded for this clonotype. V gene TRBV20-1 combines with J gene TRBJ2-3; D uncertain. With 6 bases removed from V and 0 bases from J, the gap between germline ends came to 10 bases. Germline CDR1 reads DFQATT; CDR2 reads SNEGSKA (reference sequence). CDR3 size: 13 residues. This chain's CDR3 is CSAKPSSTDTQYF. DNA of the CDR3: TGCAGTGCCAAACCGAGTAGCACAGATACGCAGTATTTT.

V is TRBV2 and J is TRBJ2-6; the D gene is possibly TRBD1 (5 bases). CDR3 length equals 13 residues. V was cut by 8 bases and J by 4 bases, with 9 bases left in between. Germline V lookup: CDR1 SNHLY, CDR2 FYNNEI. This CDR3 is CASVRQGANVLTF. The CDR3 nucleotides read TGTGCCAGCGTCCGACAGGGGGCCAACGTCCTGACTTTC.

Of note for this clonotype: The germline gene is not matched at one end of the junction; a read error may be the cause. The CDR3 protein is CASSRQGLNSPLHF. The CDR3 coding sequence is TGCGCCAGCAGCAGACAGGGCCTTAATTCCCCCCTCCACTTT. This sequence joins TRBV5-1 and TRBJ1-6, with 7 bases aligning to TRBD1. In germline, CDR1 is SGHRS, CDR2 YFSETQ. This CDR3 has 14 amino acids.

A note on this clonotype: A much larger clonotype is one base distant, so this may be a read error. The CDR3 DNA reads as TGTGCTAGTGGTCCTAGCACAGATACGCAGTATTTT. It yields the protein CASGPSTDTQYF. The V call is TRBV12-5, the J call TRBJ2-3; D remains unclear. The CDR3 length is 12 residues. With 5 bases removed from V and 0 bases from J, the gap between germline ends came to 3 bases. The germline CDR1 and CDR2 sequences are LGHNT and FRNRAP.

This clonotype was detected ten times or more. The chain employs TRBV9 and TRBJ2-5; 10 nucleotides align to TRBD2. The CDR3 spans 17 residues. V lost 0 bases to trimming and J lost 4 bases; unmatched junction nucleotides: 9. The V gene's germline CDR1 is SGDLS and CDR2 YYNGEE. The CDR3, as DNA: TGTGCCAGCAGCGTAGGAGAGAGCGGGAGGGCCGCAGAGACCCAGTACTTC. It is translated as CASSVGESGRAAETQYF.

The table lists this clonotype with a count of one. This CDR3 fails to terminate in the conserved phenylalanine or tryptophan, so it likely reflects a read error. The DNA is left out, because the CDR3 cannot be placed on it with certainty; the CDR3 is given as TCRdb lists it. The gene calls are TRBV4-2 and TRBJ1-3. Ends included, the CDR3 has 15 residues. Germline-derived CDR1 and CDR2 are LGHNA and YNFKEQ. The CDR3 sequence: CASSQAPLAGGHLNT.

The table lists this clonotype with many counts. For the CDR3, the DNA is TGTGCCACCAGTGATTCAAGACAGGGGAGCAATCAGCCCCAGCATTTT. Its protein product is CATSDSRQGSNQPQHF. This chain links TRBV24-1 with TRBJ1-5; 8 positions agree with TRBD1. This CDR3 comprises 16 residues. Losses at the gene ends were 2 bases for V and 1 base for J; bases not matched to a gene: 3. Germline V lookup: CDR1 KGHDR, CDR2 SFDVKD.

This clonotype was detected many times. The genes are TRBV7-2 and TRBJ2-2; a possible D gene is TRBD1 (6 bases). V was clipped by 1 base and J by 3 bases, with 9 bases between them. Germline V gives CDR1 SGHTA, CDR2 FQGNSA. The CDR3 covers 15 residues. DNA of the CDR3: TGTGCCAGCAGCTTAGGACAGGCCGACACCGGGGAGCTGTTTTTT. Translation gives CASSLGQADTGELFF.

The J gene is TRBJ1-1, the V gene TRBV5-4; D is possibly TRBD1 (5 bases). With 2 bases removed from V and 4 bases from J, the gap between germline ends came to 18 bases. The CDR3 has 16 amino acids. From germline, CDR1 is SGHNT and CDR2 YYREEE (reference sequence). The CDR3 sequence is CASSFDQGFLGTEAFF. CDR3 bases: TGTGCCAGCAGCTTCGATCAGGGATTCCTCGGCACTGAAGCTTTCTTT.

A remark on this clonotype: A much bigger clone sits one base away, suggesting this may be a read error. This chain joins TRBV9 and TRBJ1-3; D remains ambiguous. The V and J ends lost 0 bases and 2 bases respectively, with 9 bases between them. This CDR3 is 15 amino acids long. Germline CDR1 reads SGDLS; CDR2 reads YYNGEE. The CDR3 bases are TGTGCCAGCAGCGTAGAAATCGCCCCTGGAAACACCATATATTTT. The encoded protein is CASSVEIAPGNTIYF. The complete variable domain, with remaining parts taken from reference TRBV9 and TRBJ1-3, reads DSGVTQTPKHLITATGQRVTLRCSPRSGDLSVYWYQQSLDQGLQFLIQYYNGEERAKGNILERFSAQQFPDLHSELNLSSLELGDSALYFCASSVEIAPGNTIYFGEGSWLTVV.

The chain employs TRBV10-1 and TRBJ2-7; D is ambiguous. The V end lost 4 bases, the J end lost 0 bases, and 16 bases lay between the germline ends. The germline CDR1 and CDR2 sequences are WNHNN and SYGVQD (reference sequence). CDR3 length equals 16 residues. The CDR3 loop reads CASSASGGKSSYEQYF. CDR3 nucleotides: TGCGCCAGCAGTGCTAGTGGCGGAAAAAGCTCCTACGAGCAGTACTTC.

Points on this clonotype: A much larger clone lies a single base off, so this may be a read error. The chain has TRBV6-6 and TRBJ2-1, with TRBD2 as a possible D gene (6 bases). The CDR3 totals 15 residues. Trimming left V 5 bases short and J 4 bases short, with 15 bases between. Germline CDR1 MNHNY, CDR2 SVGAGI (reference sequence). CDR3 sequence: CASSHQGLQYNEQFF. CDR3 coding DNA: TGTGCCAGCAGTCACCAGGGACTTCAGTACAATGAGCAGTTCTTC.